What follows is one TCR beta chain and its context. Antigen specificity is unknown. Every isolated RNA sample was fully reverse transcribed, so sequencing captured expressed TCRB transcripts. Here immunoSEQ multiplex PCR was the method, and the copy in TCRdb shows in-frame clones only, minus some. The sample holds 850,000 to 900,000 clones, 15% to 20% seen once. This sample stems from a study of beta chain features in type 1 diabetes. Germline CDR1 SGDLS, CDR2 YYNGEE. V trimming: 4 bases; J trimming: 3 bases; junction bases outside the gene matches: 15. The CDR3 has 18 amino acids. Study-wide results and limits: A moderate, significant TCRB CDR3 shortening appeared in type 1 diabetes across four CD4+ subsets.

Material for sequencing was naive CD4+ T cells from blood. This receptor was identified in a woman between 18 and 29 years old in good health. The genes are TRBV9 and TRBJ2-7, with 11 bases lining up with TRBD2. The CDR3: CASSPVGTSGLGFYEQYF. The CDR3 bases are TGTGCCAGCAGCCCCGTAGGGACTAGCGGCCTCGGGTTCTACGAGCAGTACTTC.